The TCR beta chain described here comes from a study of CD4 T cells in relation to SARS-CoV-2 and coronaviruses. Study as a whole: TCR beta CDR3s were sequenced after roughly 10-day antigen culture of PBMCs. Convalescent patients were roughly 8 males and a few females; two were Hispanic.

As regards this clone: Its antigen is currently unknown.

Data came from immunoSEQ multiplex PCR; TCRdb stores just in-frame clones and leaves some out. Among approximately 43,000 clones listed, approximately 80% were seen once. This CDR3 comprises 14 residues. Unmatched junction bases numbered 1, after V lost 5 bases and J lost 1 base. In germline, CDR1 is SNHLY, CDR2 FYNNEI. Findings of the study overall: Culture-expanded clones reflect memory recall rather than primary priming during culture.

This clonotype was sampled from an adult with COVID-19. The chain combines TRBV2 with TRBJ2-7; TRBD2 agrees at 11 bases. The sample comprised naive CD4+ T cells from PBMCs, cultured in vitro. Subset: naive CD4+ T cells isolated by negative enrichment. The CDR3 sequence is CASSIAGGSYEQYF. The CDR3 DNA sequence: TGTGCCAGCAGTATAGCGGGAGGGTCCTACGAGCAGTACTTC. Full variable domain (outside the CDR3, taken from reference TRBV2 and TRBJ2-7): EPEVTQTPSHQVTQMGQEVILRCVPISNHLYFYWYRQILGQKVEFLVSFYNNEISEKSEIFDDQFSVERPDGSNFTLKIRSTKLEDSAMYFCASSIAGGSYEQYFGPGTRLTVT.